A selection of T cell receptor beta chains follows, all from one sample in a study of cytomegalovirus exposure and HLA in healthy donors. Sequencing was performed with immunoSEQ multiplex PCR; in TCRdb, only in-frame clones are kept and a portion is missing. The sample lists approximately 150,000 clones, over 60% seen once, with under 3.5% in the top ten. The specimen was PBMCs. The receptors were sampled from a woman in her twenties or thirties in good health and CMV-seronegative. Both conserved end residues are part of each CDR3. A D gene is named only where the DNA matches it firmly. Clone size is not always given. Where it is, it says once, few, many or a class for expanded clones.

CDR3,DNA,size,J,V,D
CASTEWTGGGYTF,TGTGCCAGCACCGAATGGACAGGGGGGGGCTACACCTTC,NA,TRBJ1-2,TRBV7-2,TRBD1
CAISGQGDETQYF,TGTGCCATCAGTGGACAGGGGGACGAGACCCAGTACTTC,NA,TRBJ2-5,TRBV10-3,TRBD1
CASSPGTGLGNEQFF,TGTGCCAGCAGCCCGGGGACTGGTCTGGGTAATGAGCAGTTCTTC,NA,TRBJ2-1,TRBV7-9,NA
CASSVAGGGNEQFF,TGTGCCAGCAGCGTAGCTGGCGGGGGCAATGAGCAGTTCTTC,NA,TRBJ2-1,TRBV9,TRBD2
CASSQDSLAGTDTQYF,TGCGCCAGCAGCCAAGATTCACTAGCGGGGACAGATACGCAGTATTTT,few,TRBJ2-3,TRBV4-3,TRBD2
CASSLSGQGSETQYF,TGTGCCAGTAGTCTTTCGGGACAGGGATCGGAGACCCAGTACTTC,NA,TRBJ2-5,TRBV19,TRBD1
CASSSDREGYGYTF,TGTGCCAGCAGTTCCGACAGGGAAGGGTATGGCTACACCTTC,NA,TRBJ1-2,TRBV7-9,TRBD1
CASSRTSAGPGELFF,TGTGCTAGCAGCCGTACCTCGGCGGGACCGGGGGAGCTGTTTTTT,NA,TRBJ2-2,TRBV7-7,NA
CASSEQGASVNTEAFF,TGTGCCAGCAGCGAACAGGGGGCATCCGTAAACACTGAAGCTTTCTTT,once,TRBJ1-1,TRBV7-9,TRBD1
CASSLEAGGNNSPLHF,TGTGCCAGCAGCTTGGAGGCCGGGGGTAATAATTCACCCCTCCACTTT,few,TRBJ1-6,TRBV5-5,NA
CASSESGIGNQPQHF,TGTGCCAGCAGTGAATCCGGGATAGGGAATCAGCCCCAGCATTTT,NA,TRBJ1-5,TRBV6-1,NA
CASSLHGTSEKLFF,TGTGCCAGCAGCCTCCATGGGACATCTGAAAAACTGTTTTTT,few,TRBJ1-4,TRBV5-4,NA
CASSLWGVNSNQPQHF,TGTGCCAGCAGTTTATGGGGCGTCAATAGCAATCAGCCCCAGCATTTT,once,TRBJ1-5,TRBV28,NA
CASSVEVSGQGSYEQYF,TGTGCCAGCAGCGTAGAAGTGTCGGGTCAGGGGTCCTACGAGCAGTACTTC,NA,TRBJ2-7,TRBV9,NA
CASSTGLAVYNEQFF,TGCGCCAGCAGCACGGGACTAGCGGTGTACAATGAGCAGTTCTTC,few,TRBJ2-1,TRBV5-1,TRBD2
CASSGTGDPPETQYF,TGCGCCAGCAGCGGGACAGGGGATCCCCCAGAGACCCAGTACTTC,NA,TRBJ2-5,TRBV5-1,TRBD1
CASSQDWPPSTDTQYF,TGCGCCAGCAGCCAAGACTGGCCCCCAAGCACAGATACGCAGTATTTT,NA,TRBJ2-3,TRBV4-3,NA
CASSEGPPFGGETQYF,TGTGCCAGCAGTGAAGGGCCCCCCTTCGGGGGAGAGACCCAGTACTTC,NA,TRBJ2-5,TRBV6-1,NA
CAWSLTGSGNTIYF,TGTGCCTGGAGCTTAACAGGTTCTGGAAACACCATATATTTT,NA,TRBJ1-3,TRBV30,NA
CASSVARGPGELFF,TGTGCCAGCAGCGTAGCCAGGGGTCCCGGGGAGCTGTTTTTT,NA,TRBJ2-2,TRBV9,NA
CAWAERENQPQHF,TGTGCCTGGGCGGAGAGGGAGAATCAGCCCCAGCATTTT,NA,TRBJ1-5,TRBV30,NA
CASSQEGTSGRETQYF,TGTGCCAGCAGCCAAGAGGGGACTAGCGGACGAGAGACCCAGTACTTC,NA,TRBJ2-5,TRBV4-2,TRBD2
CASSQGLTGGDSEKLFF,TGTGCCAGCAGCCAAGGTCTAACAGGGGGAGACTCTGAAAAACTGTTTTTT,NA,TRBJ1-4,TRBV14,TRBD1
CAWGPYGQNTGELFF,TGTGCCTGGGGCCCCTATGGACAAAACACCGGGGAGCTGTTTTTT,NA,TRBJ2-2,TRBV30,NA